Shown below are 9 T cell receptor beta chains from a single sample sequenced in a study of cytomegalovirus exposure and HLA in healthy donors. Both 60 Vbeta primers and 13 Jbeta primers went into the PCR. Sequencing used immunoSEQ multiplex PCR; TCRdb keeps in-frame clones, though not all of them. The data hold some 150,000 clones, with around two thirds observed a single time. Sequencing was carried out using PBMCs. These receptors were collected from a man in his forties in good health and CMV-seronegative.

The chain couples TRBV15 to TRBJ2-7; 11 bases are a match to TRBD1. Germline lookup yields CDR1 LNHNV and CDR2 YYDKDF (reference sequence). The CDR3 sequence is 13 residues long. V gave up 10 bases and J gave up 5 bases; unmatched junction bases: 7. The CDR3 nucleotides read TGTGCCATCGCCGGACAGGGGGCGAACGAGCAGTACTTC. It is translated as CAIAGQGANEQYF.

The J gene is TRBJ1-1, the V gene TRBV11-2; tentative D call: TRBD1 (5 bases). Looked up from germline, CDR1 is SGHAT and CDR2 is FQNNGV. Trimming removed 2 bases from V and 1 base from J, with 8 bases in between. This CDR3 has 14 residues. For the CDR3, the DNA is TGTGCCAGCAGCTTATTTGGGGCGAACACTGAAGCTTTCTTT. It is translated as CASSLFGANTEAFF.

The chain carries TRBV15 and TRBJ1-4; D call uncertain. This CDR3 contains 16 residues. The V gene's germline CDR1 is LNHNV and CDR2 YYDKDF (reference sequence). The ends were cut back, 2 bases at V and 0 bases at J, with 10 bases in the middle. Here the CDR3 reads CATSRSYSPTNEKLFF. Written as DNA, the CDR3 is TGTGCCACCAGCAGAAGCTACAGTCCAACTAATGAAAAACTGTTTTTT.

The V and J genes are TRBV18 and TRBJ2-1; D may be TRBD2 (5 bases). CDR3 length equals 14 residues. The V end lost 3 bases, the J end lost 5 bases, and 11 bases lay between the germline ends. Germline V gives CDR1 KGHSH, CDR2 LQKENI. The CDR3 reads CASSPDWNHNEQFF. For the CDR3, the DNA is TGTGCCAGCTCACCGGACTGGAATCACAATGAGCAGTTCTTC.

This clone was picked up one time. The CDR3 DNA reads as TGTGCCAGCAGCTCGCCGCCGGGACTAGCGCCGAGCTCCTACAATGAGCAGTTCTTC. Translating gives CASSSPPGLAPSSYNEQFF. The gene calls are TRBV7-9 and TRBJ2-1; TRBD2 agrees at 10 bases. Trimming at V came to 4 bases and at J to 0 bases, leaving 12 bases not matched to a gene. The CDR3 loop spans 19 amino acids. Germline V lookup: CDR1 SEHNR, CDR2 FQNEAQ (reference sequence).

CDR3 sequence reads: CASSLEASSYNEQFF. The CDR3 nucleotides read TGCGCCAGCAGCTTGGAAGCTTCGTCCTACAATGAGCAGTTCTTC. The chain links TRBV5-1 to TRBJ2-1; D ambiguous. The V end was cut by 0 bases, the J end by 1 base, with 8 bases between. The length of the CDR3 is 15 residues. The germline CDR1 and CDR2 sequences are SGHRS and YFSETQ.

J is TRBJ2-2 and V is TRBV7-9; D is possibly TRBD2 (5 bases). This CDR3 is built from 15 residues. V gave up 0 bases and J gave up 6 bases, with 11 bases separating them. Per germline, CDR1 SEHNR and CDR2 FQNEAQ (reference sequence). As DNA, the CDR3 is TGTGCCAGCAGCTTAGCCCGTCCTAGCCCCGGGGAGCTGTTTTTT. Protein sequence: CASSLARPSPGELFF.

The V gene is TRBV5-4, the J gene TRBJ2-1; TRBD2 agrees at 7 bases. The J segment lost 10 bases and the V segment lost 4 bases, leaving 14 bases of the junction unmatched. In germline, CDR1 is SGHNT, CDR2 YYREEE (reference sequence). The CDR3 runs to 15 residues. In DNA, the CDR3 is TGTGCCAGCAGCGATCAAGCGGGAAAGTGGTGGGAGCAGTTCTTC. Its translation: CASSDQAGKWWEQFF.

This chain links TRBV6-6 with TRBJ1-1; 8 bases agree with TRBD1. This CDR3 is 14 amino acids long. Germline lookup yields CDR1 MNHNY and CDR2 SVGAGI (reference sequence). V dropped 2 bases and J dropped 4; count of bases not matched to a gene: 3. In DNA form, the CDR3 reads TGTGCCAGCAGTTACCCGGACAGGGCCACTGAAGCTTTCTTT. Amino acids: CASSYPDRATEAFF.